This T cell receptor (beta chain) was sequenced for a study of blood T cell repertoires in COVID-19. The CDR3 extends over 14 amino acids. CDR1 and CDR2 (germline): PRHDT, FYEKMQ (reference sequence). With V trimmed by 3 bases and J by 8 bases, 6 bases remained unmatched. Produced via immunoSEQ multiplex PCR; TCRdb's table is partial and in-frame only. The repertoire includes approximately 300,000 clones, 70% to 90% of them detected once, and roughly 10% sits in the top ten. The specimen was PBMCs or T cells enriched from blood (not recorded which). This clonotype originated in a woman younger than 30 who had recovered from COVID-19. V is TRBV13 and J is TRBJ2-1; TRBD2 matches at 8 bases. CDR3 bases: TGTGCCAGCAGCTTTGGACTAGCAAAACATGAGCAGTTCTTC. As protein: CASSFGLAKHEQFF.